This T cell receptor (beta chain) originates from a study of Graves' ophthalmopathy and Graves' hyperthyroidism. Scientists amplified the TCR beta CDR3 regions from RNA transcripts. The first-round RT-PCR employed HTBI primers together with the Qiagen OneStep RT-PCR kit. A multiplex PCR was then performed as the second round. TCRdb fed the multiplex PCR reads into MiXCR, producing one record per CDR3 protein. The sample shows some 350,000 distinct CDR3 sequences, roughly 15% of them seen only once. Being free of ophthalmopathy for 18 months of follow-up defined stable hyperthyroidism. Physicians reached a diagnosis by relying on clinical symptoms, serum thyroxine, TRAb, thyroid ultrasound and orbital computed tomography. This clonotype has at least ten counts. Its specificity is unknown. The germline V gene has CDR1 SGHDN and CDR2 FVKESK. The CDR3 has 15 amino acids. V gave up 1 base and J gave up 1 base, with 7 bases separating them.

Whole-study results and caveats: Also, most clonotypes expanded in the thyroid above 0.001 frequency appeared in blood.

The sequence came from an adult woman with stable Graves' hyperthyroidism. The sample comprised peripheral blood. The chain has TRBV14 and TRBJ2-2; possible D gene TRBD1, 5 bases. CDR3 bases: TGTGCCAGCAGCCAAGGACAGTGGAACACCGGGGAGCTGTTTTTT. This gives the protein CASSQGQWNTGELFF.